This passage covers 17 T cell receptor beta chains from one sample sequenced in a study of shared clonotypes between healthy human individuals. Generated by immunoSEQ multiplex PCR, the TCRdb table keeps only in-frame clones and is missing some. The data hold fewer than 2.5 million clones, with roughly 93% observed a single time. Sequences were obtained from naive CD4+ T cells from PBMCs. The sample's subset: CD45RA+ positively selected. These receptors originate from a man between 18 and 29 years old in good health. Some clones in this sample may be carry-over from other donors' samples.

The rearrangement links TRBV7-8 to TRBJ2-1, with D possibly TRBD2 on 6 matching bases. Trimming cost V 4 bases and J 6 bases, with 16 bases left between them. Germline-derived CDR1 and CDR2 are SGHVS and FQNEAQ. The CDR3 totals 15 residues. CDR3 sequence reads: CASSSTGLGPNEQFF. DNA of the CDR3: TGTGCCAGCAGCTCCACGGGACTGGGCCCCAATGAGCAGTTCTTC.

V is TRBV30 and J is TRBJ2-7; a weak D match, TRBD1 (6 bases). The germline CDR1 and CDR2 sequences are GTSNPN and SVGIG (reference sequence). The CDR3 runs to 12 residues. The ends were cut back, 0 bases at V and 6 bases at J, with 9 bases in the middle. The CDR3 sequence is CAWSVQGSEQYF. CDR3 nucleotides: TGTGCCTGGAGTGTACAGGGATCCGAGCAGTACTTC. Together with reference TRBV30 and TRBJ2-7, the CDR3 gives the full variable domain: SQTIHQWPATLVQPVGSPLSLECTVEGTSNPNLYWYRQAAGRGLQLLFYSVGIGQISSEVPQNLSASRPQDRQFILSSKKLLLSDSGFYLCAWSVQGSEQYFGPGTRLTVT.

The chain links TRBV7-3 to TRBJ1-1, with D possibly matching TRBD1 (5 bases). Trimming shortened V by 5 bases and J by 1 base, and 14 bases separated the two germline ends. This CDR3 contains 15 residues. The germline V gene encodes CDR1 SGHTA and CDR2 FQGTGA. The CDR3 here is CASSSQGGENTEAFF. In DNA form, the CDR3 reads TGTGCCAGCAGCAGCCAGGGCGGGGAGAACACTGAAGCTTTCTTT.

The rearrangement links TRBV6-5 to TRBJ2-1, with D perhaps TRBD1 (6 bases). V lost 0 bases to trimming and J lost 15 bases, with 21 bases between them. In germline, CDR1 is MNHEY, CDR2 SVGAGI. There are 15 residues in the CDR3. CDR3 coding DNA: TGTGCCAGCAGTTACTCGCGTTTGTTTACAGGGCGACCGTTCTTC. It encodes CASSYSRLFTGRPFF.

This clone was seen only a few times. The same CDR3 arises from other DNA sequences in this sample as well. This sequence joins TRBV7-9 and TRBJ2-7; D is unresolved. This CDR3 is built from 12 residues. V lost 1 base and J 3 bases, leaving 4 bases between the germline ends. Looked up from germline, CDR1 is SEHNR and CDR2 is FQNEAQ (reference sequence). CDR3 nucleotide sequence: TGTGCCAGCAGCTTAGACTACTACGAGCAGTACTTC. Translated: CASSLDYYEQYF.

This sequence joins TRBV28 and TRBJ2-2; D unclear. Trimming removed 4 bases from V and 1 base from J, with 10 bases in between. The CDR3 runs 15 residues. CDR1 MDHEN and CDR2 SYDVKM come from the germline V gene. The CDR3, as DNA: TGTGCCAGCAGTTCTGGCGGAAAGAACACCGGGGAGCTGTTTTTT. The encoded protein is CASSSGGKNTGELFF. Full variable domain (remainder filled in from reference TRBV28 and TRBJ2-2): DVKVTQSSRYLVKRTGEKVFLECVQDMDHENMFWYRQDPGLGLRLIYFSYDVKMKEKGDIPEGYSVSREKKERFSLILESASTNQTSMYLCASSSGGKNTGELFFGEGSRLTVL.

This clone showed up just once. V usage is TRBV28 and J usage is TRBJ2-3; TRBD1 matches at 7 bases. The CDR3 contains 15 residues. J lost 0 bases, V lost 7 bases, and 7 bases had no gene match. CDR1 and CDR2 (germline): MDHEN, SYDVKM. CDR3 coding DNA: TGTGCCAGCACCCGACAGGGTAGTAGCACAGATACGCAGTATTTT. Encoded protein: CASTRQGSSTDTQYF.

V usage is TRBV19 and J usage is TRBJ1-5, with TRBD1 as a possible D gene (5 bases). This CDR3 is 15 amino acids long. V was trimmed by 6 bases and J by 0 bases, leaving 12 bases between them. The germline V gene has CDR1 LNHDA and CDR2 SQIVND (reference sequence). This chain's CDR3 is CASRRGDHSNQPQHF. CDR3 sequence (DNA): TGTGCCAGTAGACGTGGGGACCATAGCAATCAGCCCCAGCATTTT.

The chain uses TRBV11-3 and TRBJ2-7; D tentatively reads TRBD1 or TRBD2 (5 bases each). V was shortened by 2 bases and J by 6 bases, with 17 bases between the two germline ends. The CDR3 has 15 residues. Looked up from germline, CDR1 is SGHNT and CDR2 is YENEEA. Here the CDR3 reads CASSLSQGTSAEQYF. CDR3 DNA sequence: TGTGCCAGCAGCTTATCGCAAGGGACCTCCGCCGAGCAGTACTTC.

The DNA for the CDR3 is TGCGCCAGCAGTGATCGACAGGGGGCTGGTGAAAAACTGTTTTTT. The encoded protein is CASSDRQGAGEKLFF. This rearrangement joins TRBV5-1 to TRBJ1-4; TRBD1 matches 10 bases. V lost 5 bases and J lost 7; bases outside the gene matches: 8. Looked up from germline, CDR1 is SGHRS and CDR2 is YFSETQ. The CDR3 has 15 amino acids.

The chain employs TRBV5-6 and TRBJ1-2; 7 bases align to TRBD1. J lost 6 bases, V lost 4 bases, and 12 bases had no gene match. The CDR3 is made up of 15 amino acids. The germline gives CDR1 SGHDT, CDR2 YYEEEE. The CDR3 DNA sequence: TGTGCCAGCAGCCTAAGACAGGGCTTTATCAATGGCTACACCTTC. It translates to CASSLRQGFINGYTF.

CDR3 loop: CASSPFDGNEQFF. The CDR3, as DNA: TGTGCCAGCTCACCATTTGACGGAAATGAGCAGTTCTTC. V gene TRBV18 combines with J gene TRBJ2-1; D remains ambiguous. V dropped 2 bases and J dropped 7 bases, with 9 bases sitting between them. The CDR3 runs to 13 residues. Germline assignment: CDR1 KGHSH and CDR2 LQKENI.

The J gene is TRBJ2-1, the V gene TRBV6-4; unclear D gene. CDR3 length: 15 amino acids. V lost 3 bases, J lost 0 bases, and 9 bases lay in between. Germline-derived CDR1 and CDR2 are MRHNA and SNTAGT. In DNA, the CDR3 is TGTGCCAGCAGTGATGGCAGAATCTCCTACAATGAGCAGTTCTTC. Translation gives CASSDGRISYNEQFF.

Details on this clone: The sample contains more than one DNA sequence encoding this CDR3. This rearrangement joins TRBV2 to TRBJ1-2; the D gene is possibly TRBD1 (6 bases). The CDR3 extends over 13 amino acids. Trimming took 3 bases from V and 1 from J, leaving 6 bases between them. Germline V gene data show CDR1 as SNHLY and CDR2 as FYNNEI. The CDR3 reads CASSDRGNYGYTF. CDR3 nucleotide sequence: TGTGCCAGCAGTGACAGGGGTAACTATGGCTACACCTTC.

The V call is TRBV28, the J call TRBJ2-7; 12 bases are a match to TRBD1. V gave up 6 bases and J gave up 6 bases; unmatched junction bases: 12. The CDR3 contains 16 residues. CDR1 and CDR2 from the germline V gene are MDHEN and SYDVKM. CDR3 region: CASSPLGGQGASEQYF. The DNA of the CDR3 is TGTGCCAGCAGCCCCCTGGGGGGACAGGGGGCATCCGAGCAGTACTTC. The full variable domain, rest sourced from reference TRBV28 and TRBJ2-7, is DVKVTQSSRYLVKRTGEKVFLECVQDMDHENMFWYRQDPGLGLRLIYFSYDVKMKEKGDIPEGYSVSREKKERFSLILESASTNQTSMYLCASSPLGGQGASEQYFGPGTRLTVT.

The J gene is TRBJ2-2, the V gene TRBV10-3, with 9 bases fitting TRBD2. Germline lookup yields CDR1 ENHRY and CDR2 SYGVKD. The CDR3 totals 16 residues. V lost 1 base to trimming and J lost 2 bases; unmatched junction nucleotides: 2. The CDR3 region has the DNA TGTGCCATCAGTGAGTGGACTAGCGAAAACACCGGGGAGCTGTTTTTT. Translating it yields CAISEWTSENTGELFF.

The chain joins TRBV5-4 to TRBJ2-7, with 7 bases fitting TRBD2. Germline values: CDR1 SGHNT, CDR2 YYREEE (reference sequence). The CDR3 extends over 15 amino acids. Unmatched junction bases numbered 10, after V lost 0 bases and J lost 7 bases. The CDR3, as DNA: TGTGCCAGCAGCTTGGTGGCTAGCGGCGGCTCGGAGCAGTACTTC. This gives the protein CASSLVASGGSEQYF.